These 25 T cell receptor beta chains were sequenced from one sample in a study of memory CD4+ T cells and cytomegalovirus serostatus. Method: immunoSEQ multiplex PCR; TCRdb's copy keeps in-frame clones and lacks some. The sample has about 59,000 clones, about three quarters seen once. Single viable CD3+CD4+CD8-CD45RO+ cells were sorted as the memory CD4+ T cells. The sample consisted of memory CD4+ T cells from blood. These TCRs come from an adult in good health and CMV-seronegative.

This rearrangement joins TRBV15 to TRBJ2-1, with 8 positions matching TRBD2. Germline values: CDR1 LNHNV, CDR2 YYDKDF (reference sequence). The V and J ends lost 0 bases and 9 bases, in that order; junction bases with no gene match: 10. The CDR3 spans 16 residues. The CDR3 sequence is CATSRDREAGGFEQFF. DNA of the CDR3: TGTGCCACCAGCAGAGATCGGGAGGCGGGAGGATTTGAGCAGTTCTTC. The whole variable domain, remainder taken from reference TRBV15 and TRBJ2-1, is DAMVIQNPRYQVTQFGKPVTLSCSQTLNHNVMYWYQQKSSQAPKLLFHYYDKDFNNEADTPDNFQSRRPNTSFCFLDIRSPGLGDTAMYLCATSRDREAGGFEQFFGPGTRLTVL.

This clone was seen only once. The rearrangement joins TRBV5-4 to TRBJ2-1; 8 bases match TRBD2. J was trimmed by 7 bases and V by 0 bases; bases with no gene match: 9. The CDR3 is 16 residues long. In germline, CDR1 is SGHNT, CDR2 YYREEE (reference sequence). CDR3 protein: CASSLVGGGRTNEQFF. In DNA, the CDR3 is TGTGCCAGCAGCTTGGTGGGGGGCGGGAGGACGAATGAGCAGTTCTTC. Combining the CDR3 with reference TRBV5-4 and TRBJ2-1 gives the whole variable domain ETGVTQSPTHLIKTRGQQVTLRCSSQSGHNTVSWYQQALGQGPQFIFQYYREEENGRGNFPPRFSGLQFPNYSSELNVNALELDDSALYLCASSLVGGGRTNEQFFGPGTRLTVL.

The rearrangement joins TRBV30 to TRBJ2-2; 7 bases are shared with TRBD1. Trimming took 8 bases from V and 6 from J; bases not matched to a gene: 9. Germline V gene sequence: CDR1 GTSNPN, CDR2 SVGIG (reference sequence). There are 13 residues in the CDR3. CDR3 sequence: CARDGRGSGELFF. The CDR3 nucleotides read TGTGCCCGAGATGGCAGGGGGTCCGGGGAGCTGTTTTTT.

This clone is medium-sized by share. Sequence at one end of the junction differs from germline and may be a read error. The genes are TRBV6-5 and TRBJ2-2, with TRBD2 matching 10 bases. Germline CDR1 MNHEY, CDR2 SVGAGI. The CDR3 is made up of 13 amino acids. CDR3 sequence reads: CATRTSGPGELFF. CDR3 nucleotides: TGCGCAACCAGGACTAGCGGTCCCGGGGAGCTGTTTTTT.

This chain joins TRBV6-5 and TRBJ1-1; 7 bases align to TRBD1. CDR3 length equals 15 residues. CDR1 MNHEY and CDR2 SVGAGI come from the germline V gene. Unmatched junction bases numbered 7, after V lost 1 base and J lost 5 bases. CDR3 coding DNA: TGTGCCAGCAGTTACTTCACAGGGGTTGGGACTGAAGCTTTCTTT. Translation: CASSYFTGVGTEAFF.

This chain connects TRBV4-3 to TRBJ2-3; weak D call: TRBD2 (6 bases). This CDR3 region has 14 residues. From germline, CDR1 is LGHNA and CDR2 YSLEER. V was cut by 0 bases and J by 4 bases, with 8 bases left in between. CDR3 residues: CASSQEGGPDTQYF. The DNA for the CDR3 is TGCGCCAGCAGCCAAGAAGGAGGGCCAGATACGCAGTATTTT.

The chain combines TRBV28 with TRBJ2-7; TRBD2 aligns across 10 bases. The CDR3 loop spans 19 amino acids. The germline V gene encodes CDR1 MDHEN and CDR2 SYDVKM. V gave up 3 bases and J gave up 0 bases; unmatched junction bases: 14. The CDR3 reads CASSFQASGGKSGSYEQYF. In DNA, the CDR3 is TGTGCCAGCAGTTTTCAAGCTAGCGGGGGAAAATCGGGCTCCTACGAGCAGTACTTC.

The J gene is TRBJ1-2, the V gene TRBV30; D is possibly TRBD1 (6 bases). Germline V CDR1 and CDR2: GTSNPN, SVGIG (reference sequence). The V and J ends lost 5 bases and 5 bases respectively, with 12 bases between them. The CDR3 runs 12 residues. This chain's CDR3 is CAWSIGQYGYTF. The CDR3 coding sequence is TGTGCCTGGTCGATAGGACAGTATGGCTACACCTTC.

This clone was detected only a few times. In DNA form, the CDR3 reads TGTGCCAGTAGTGCCTACTCACAGGGTTCCTACGAGCAGTACTTC. Amino acids: CASSAYSQGSYEQYF. This chain uses TRBV19 with TRBJ2-7; TRBD1 might be the D (6 bases). CDR1 and CDR2 from the germline V gene are LNHDA and SQIVND (reference sequence). Between the trimmed V and J ends, which lost 5 bases and 1 base, there was a span of 15 bases. The CDR3 has 15 residues.

The gene calls are TRBV21-1 and TRBJ2-3; the tabulated D call, TRBD1, remains unverified against the DNA. TRBV21-1 is given as a pseudogene. The CDR3 is 15 residues long. This CDR3 is CASSEPGHGADTQYF. The CDR3 coding sequence is TGTGCCAGCAGCGAACCGGGACATGGGGCAGATACGCAGTATTTT.

J is TRBJ1-2 and V is TRBV10-3, with 8 bases matching TRBD1. V gave up 6 bases and J gave up 6 bases; unmatched junction bases: 9. This CDR3 contains 14 residues. Per the germline V gene, CDR1 is ENHRY and CDR2 is SYGVKD. The CDR3 spells CAISIGQGSHGYTF. The CDR3 DNA sequence: TGTGCCATCAGCATTGGACAGGGAAGTCATGGCTACACCTTC.

In this sample, this clone turned up a few times. This chain uses TRBV2 with TRBJ2-6; 11 bases match TRBD1. The CDR3 is made up of 16 amino acids. Germline CDR1 and CDR2: SNHLY and FYNNEI. Trimming took 5 bases from V and 4 from J; bases not matched to a gene: 4. Written as DNA, the CDR3 is TGTGCCAGCAGTTGGACAGGGGGCTCGGGGGCCAACGTCCTGACTTTC. This codes for CASSWTGGSGANVLTF.

This clone appeared a single time. The chain combines TRBV28 with TRBJ2-1; 9 nucleotides align to TRBD2. V dropped 5 bases and J dropped 7; count of bases not matched to a gene: 15. Germline CDR1 MDHEN, CDR2 SYDVKM. The CDR3 sequence is 17 residues long. In DNA, the CDR3 is TGTGCCAGCAGTCCGATCCTTAGCGGGAGCTTGGGGAATGAGCAGTTCTTC. It encodes CASSPILSGSLGNEQFF. The variable domain in full, completed from reference TRBV28 and TRBJ2-1, reads DVKVTQSSRYLVKRTGEKVFLECVQDMDHENMFWYRQDPGLGLRLIYFSYDVKMKEKGDIPEGYSVSREKKERFSLILESASTNQTSMYLCASSPILSGSLGNEQFFGPGTRLTVL.

The V and J genes are TRBV28 and TRBJ1-4, with D possibly matching TRBD1 (6 bases). This CDR3 has 18 amino acids. Trimming cost V 5 bases and J 2 bases, with 21 bases left between them. CDR1 and CDR2 from the germline V gene are MDHEN and SYDVKM. CDR3 nucleotides: TGTGCCAGCAGTGTCACAGGGTCCGGCCCGTTTACTAATGAAAAACTGTTTTTT. This encodes CASSVTGSGPFTNEKLFF.

This CDR3 reads CASSPRMQGGPQHF. The DNA of the CDR3 is TGTGCCAGCAGTCCCCGCATGCAAGGGGGGCCCCAGCATTTT. The chain links TRBV28 to TRBJ1-5; possibly TRBD1 for D (6 bases). Trimming stripped 5 bases from V and 9 bases from J, with 17 bases between. CDR1 MDHEN and CDR2 SYDVKM come from the germline V gene. This CDR3 is 14 amino acids long.

This clone was counted between two and nine times. This sequence joins TRBV9 and TRBJ2-7; 13 positions match TRBD2. Germline CDR1 is SGDLS and CDR2 is YYNGEE. This CDR3 spans 13 amino acids. The V gene end was trimmed by 3 bases and the J gene end by 11 bases; junction bases not matched to a gene: 5. The CDR3 DNA follows: TGTGCCAGCAGCGCGGGACTAGCGGGAACGGAGTACTTC. Its protein is CASSAGLAGTEYF.

The chain couples TRBV28 to TRBJ1-1; D is possibly TRBD1 (5 bases). The CDR3 runs 12 residues. Trimming stripped 11 bases from V and 0 bases from J, with 10 bases between. The germline CDR1 and CDR2 sequences are MDHEN and SYDVKM. The CDR3 DNA follows: TGTGCCGGGGGGACTGTGAACACTGAAGCTTTCTTT. This translates into CAGGTVNTEAFF. Drawing the rest from reference TRBV28 and TRBJ1-1, the complete variable domain is DVKVTQSSRYLVKRTGEKVFLECVQDMDHENMFWYRQDPGLGLRLIYFSYDVKMKEKGDIPEGYSVSREKKERFSLILESASTNQTSMYLCAGGTVNTEAFFGQGTRLTVV.

This clone showed up just once. The V gene is TRBV19, the J gene TRBJ1-5; possible D gene TRBD1, 5 bases. CDR3 length: 15 amino acids. Germline assignment: CDR1 LNHDA and CDR2 SQIVND (reference sequence). Trimming stripped 4 bases from V and 0 bases from J, with 10 bases between. The CDR3 reads CASSTTVNSNQPQHF. CDR3 in DNA: TGTGCCAGTAGTACGACAGTTAATAGCAATCAGCCCCAGCATTTT.

This clone was recorded once. The gene calls are TRBV7-2 and TRBJ2-1, with TRBD2 matching over 16 bases. With V trimmed by 5 bases and J by 7 bases, 8 bases remained unmatched. Germline V gene lookup returns CDR1 SGHTA and CDR2 FQGNSA. CDR3 length equals 17 residues. The CDR3 DNA is TGTGCCAGCAGCCTACCGGGACTAGCGGGAGGGTGGAATGAGCAGTTCTTC. Protein product: CASSLPGLAGGWNEQFF.

In this sample, this clone turned up once. V usage is TRBV11-3 and J usage is TRBJ1-3; D is ambiguous. This CDR3 has 16 amino acids. Trimming shortened V by 5 bases and J by 0 bases, and 14 bases separated the two germline ends. Per the germline V gene, CDR1 is SGHNT and CDR2 is YENEEA. Here the CDR3 DNA reads TGTGCCAGCAGCCACCAGAGGACGGACTCTGGAAACACCATATATTTT. Encoded protein: CASSHQRTDSGNTIYF.

The chain carries TRBV5-1 and TRBJ2-3; tentatively, D is TRBD1 (5 bases). This CDR3 is 17 amino acids long. In germline, CDR1 is SGHRS, CDR2 YFSETQ. V was clipped by 0 bases and J by 4 bases, with 18 bases between them. The CDR3 loop reads CASSLAIGAARADTQYF. In DNA, the CDR3 is TGCGCCAGCAGCTTGGCCATTGGGGCCGCCAGGGCAGATACGCAGTATTTT.

J is TRBJ1-2 and V is TRBV7-9, with 7 bases that match TRBD1. V was pared by 5 bases and J by 5 bases, with 5 bases of the junction left unmatched. Germline loops: CDR1 SEHNR, CDR2 FQNEAQ (reference sequence). The CDR3 is 13 amino acids. The CDR3 DNA sequence: TGTGCCAGCAGCCCTGGACAGGCGTATGGCTACACCTTC. Translated, it gives CASSPGQAYGYTF.

This clone came up once. The chain joins TRBV7-2 to TRBJ1-2; perhaps TRBD1 as D (5 bases). CDR3 length: 13 residues. Trimming removed 5 bases from V and 5 bases from J, with 12 bases in between. Looked up from germline, CDR1 is SGHTA and CDR2 is FQGNSA. This CDR3 is CASSPDSQYGYTF. The CDR3 DNA sequence: TGTGCCAGCAGCCCCGACAGCCAGTATGGCTACACCTTC.

The V gene is TRBV7-6, the J gene TRBJ2-7; 12 bases align to TRBD2. This CDR3 is 16 amino acids long. J lost 5 bases, V lost 5 bases, and 10 bases had no gene match. Germline loops: CDR1 SGHVS, CDR2 FNYEAQ. The DNA of the CDR3 is TGTGCCAGCAGCCCACAAGGCACTAGCGGGAGGAACGAGCAGTACTTC. As protein: CASSPQGTSGRNEQYF.

The rearrangement uses TRBV11-2 and TRBJ2-1; D assignment may be TRBD1 or TRBD2 (5 bases each). With 0 bases removed from V and 10 bases from J, the gap between germline ends came to 19 bases. CDR1 and CDR2 (germline): SGHAT, FQNNGV. The CDR3 length is 16 residues. The CDR3 region has the DNA TGTGCCAGCAGCTTAGAAAGCGGAAGATCGCCAGGGGAGCAGTTCTTC. As protein: CASSLESGRSPGEQFF.